These 26 T cell receptor beta chains came from one sample sequenced in a study of T cells in Graves' hyperthyroidism and ophthalmopathy. The TCR beta CDR3 regions underwent amplification using RNA transcripts as the source. Primed by the HTBI set, a first-round RT-PCR was run on the TCR CDR3. TCRdb itself ran the multiplex PCR reads through MiXCR, one entry per CDR3 protein. The sample lists about 580,000 distinct CDR3 sequences, about 43% occurring once. The source material was peripheral blood or thyroid tissue (not recorded which). All receptors derive from a woman under 30 with Graves' hyperthyroidism.

In its sample, this clonotype was seen many times. The chain combines TRBV11-2 with TRBJ1-2; D ambiguous. V was clipped by 3 bases and J by 4 bases, with 9 bases between them. CDR1 is SGHAT and CDR2 is FQNNGV in the germline V gene. The CDR3 extends over 13 amino acids. For the CDR3, the DNA is TGTGCCAGCAGCTTGGGCAGTCCCTATGGCTACACCTTC. Translation gives CASSLGSPYGYTF.

In this sample, this clonotype turned up many times. The genes are TRBV25-1 and TRBJ2-5; the D gene is possibly TRBD2 (5 bases). The germline V and J ends were trimmed by 2 bases and 5 bases, with 12 bases remaining between them. Germline values: CDR1 MGHDK, CDR2 SYGVNS. The CDR3 has 14 amino acids. In DNA, the CDR3 is TGTGCCAGCAGTGAACCCCGGGATATGGAGACCCAGTACTTC. Translating gives CASSEPRDMETQYF.

As for this clonotype: One base away lies a much larger clone, so this may be a sequencing read error. The chain couples TRBV7-3 to TRBJ2-7; D tentatively reads TRBD1 or TRBD2 (5 bases each). Per germline, CDR1 SGHTA and CDR2 FQGTGA. Trimming shortened V by 2 bases and J by 2 bases, and 16 bases separated the two germline ends. The CDR3 length is 16 residues. CDR3 residues: CASSLGGVDFTYEQYF. The CDR3 DNA follows: TGTGCCAGCAGCTTAGGGGGTGTGGACTTTACCTACGAGCAGTACTTC.

This clonotype has a handful of counts. The chain joins TRBV29-1 to TRBJ1-1; weak D call: TRBD1 (5 bases). CDR3 length: 15 residues. CDR1 and CDR2 (germline): SQVTM, ANQGSEA. Trimming stripped 6 bases from V and 5 bases from J, with 22 bases between. This CDR3 is CSVSRDGGGNTEAFF. CDR3 DNA: TGCAGCGTCAGTAGGGACGGAGGAGGGAATACTGAAGCTTTCTTT.

This clonotype was picked up many times. The chain uses TRBV13 and TRBJ1-2; weak D call: TRBD1 (5 bases). CDR3 length: 16 amino acids. V was shortened by 5 bases and J by 2 bases, with 18 bases between the two germline ends. The germline gives CDR1 PRHDT, CDR2 FYEKMQ (reference sequence). CDR3 sequence: CASSLHYGTLNYGYTF. CDR3 coding DNA: TGTGCCAGCAGCCTACATTACGGGACGCTGAACTATGGCTACACCTTC.

Concerning this clonotype: This CDR3 is missing its conserved last phenylalanine or tryptophan, likely due to a read error. The DNA is omitted, as the CDR3 cannot be located on it reliably, and the CDR3 follows TCRdb's listing. This rearrangement joins TRBV9 to TRBJ2-5. Termini included, the CDR3 measures 14 amino acids. Germline V gene lookup returns CDR1 SGDLS and CDR2 YYNGEE. CDR3 in amino acids: CASSAVSGGYTFGS.

The chain carries TRBV27 and TRBJ2-2, with 7 bases fitting TRBD1. CDR1 is MNHEY, CDR2 SMNVEV, per germline (reference sequence). The V gene end was trimmed by 4 bases and the J gene end by 9 bases; junction bases not matched to a gene: 2. This CDR3 contains 12 residues. For the CDR3, the DNA is TGTGCCAGCAGTTCAGGGGGACGGGAGCTGTTTTTT. Translated, it gives CASSSGGRELFF.

This clonotype showed up many times. The V and J genes are TRBV5-6 and TRBJ2-5; no clear D gene. The CDR3 has 14 amino acids. The V end was cut by 2 bases, the J end by 7 bases, with 15 bases between. In germline, CDR1 is SGHDT, CDR2 YYEEEE. The CDR3 loop reads CASSFQDGSGTQYF. The CDR3, as DNA: TGTGCCAGCAGCTTCCAGGACGGCTCAGGGACCCAGTACTTC.

The sample holds one count of this clonotype. The chain joins TRBV7-8 to TRBJ1-2, with D perhaps matching TRBD1 (5 bases). In germline, CDR1 is SGHVS, CDR2 FQNEAQ. V lost 5 bases to trimming and J lost 6 bases, with 19 bases between them. The CDR3 is made up of 15 amino acids. The CDR3 nucleotides read TGTGCCAGCAGCATCCCCCAGGGTTATTCGCATGGCTACACCTTC. Its translation: CASSIPQGYSHGYTF.

This clonotype was recorded at least ten times. The chain employs TRBV18 and TRBJ1-2; 8 bases align to TRBD1. The trim removed 0 bases at V and 4 bases at J, leaving 1 base unmatched. The CDR3 sequence is 14 residues long. Germline CDR1 and CDR2: KGHSH and LQKENI. The CDR3 here is CASSPPGQAYGYTF. CDR3 coding DNA: TGTGCCAGCTCACCACCGGGACAGGCCTATGGCTACACCTTC. Supplemented by reference TRBV18 and TRBJ1-2, the full variable domain reads NAGVMQNPRHLVRRRGQEARLRCSPMKGHSHVYWYRQLPEEGLKFMVYLQKENIIDESGMPKERFSAEFPKEGPSILRIQQVVRGDSAAYFCASSPPGQAYGYTFGSGTRLTVV.

This clonotype occurred many times. V is TRBV11-2 and J is TRBJ2-2; D assignment may be TRBD1 or TRBD2 (5 bases each). CDR3 length: 14 residues. V lost 2 bases and J 4 bases, leaving 8 bases between the germline ends. The germline V gene has CDR1 SGHAT and CDR2 FQNNGV. The CDR3 here is CASSLRGATGELFF. CDR3 bases: TGTGCCAGCAGCTTACGAGGGGCCACCGGGGAGCTGTTTTTT.

This clonotype was seen repeatedly, ten times or more. The chain joins TRBV7-3 to TRBJ1-3; 7 bases align to TRBD1. Germline V gene sequence: CDR1 SGHTA, CDR2 FQGTGA. V shed 5 bases and J 0 bases; nucleotides not matched to a gene: 1. The CDR3 spans 14 residues. The CDR3 spells CASSTGASGNTIYF. Written as DNA, the CDR3 is TGTGCCAGCAGCACAGGGGCCTCTGGAAACACCATATATTTT.

This clonotype was recorded at least ten times. The rearrangement links TRBV7-3 to TRBJ1-2; tentatively, D is TRBD1 (5 bases). V was pared by 5 bases and J by 4 bases, with 11 bases between. CDR3 length: 13 amino acids. CDR1 SGHTA and CDR2 FQGTGA come from the germline V gene. For the CDR3, the DNA is TGTGCCAGCAGCCCGACGGGACGCTATGGCTACACCTTC. Translated, it gives CASSPTGRYGYTF. Together with reference TRBV7-3 and TRBJ1-2, the CDR3 gives the full variable domain: GAGVSQTPSNKVTEKGKYVELRCDPISGHTALYWYRQSLGQGPEFLIYFQGTGAADDSGLPNDRFFAVRPEGSVSTLKIQRTERGDSAVYLCASSPTGRYGYTFGSGTRLTVV.

This clonotype came up many times. The chain joins TRBV7-9 to TRBJ1-1; D might be TRBD1 (6 bases). Germline CDR1 SEHNR, CDR2 FQNEAQ (reference sequence). The CDR3 runs to 14 residues. Trimming shortened V by 5 bases and J by 5 bases, and 15 bases separated the two germline ends. CDR3 DNA sequence: TGTGCCAGCAGCGGCATGGGGGGCTGGACTGAAGCTTTCTTT. This gives the protein CASSGMGGWTEAFF.

This clonotype was detected once. The CDR3 DNA reads as TGTGCCAGCAGTCGGCGGACAGGTCGGGCGAACACCGGGGAGCTGTTTTTT. Translating gives CASSRRTGRANTGELFF. This chain links TRBV2 with TRBJ2-2, with 7 bases fitting TRBD1. The V gene's germline CDR1 is SNHLY and CDR2 FYNNEI. This CDR3 is built from 17 residues. With V trimmed by 5 bases and J by 0 bases, 9 bases remained unmatched.

Remarks on this clonotype: One end of the junction fails to match germline, which may point to a read error. J is TRBJ1-1 and V is TRBV7-3; D call uncertain. The length of the CDR3 is 13 residues. Per the germline V gene, CDR1 is SGHTA and CDR2 is FQGTGA. For the CDR3, the DNA is TGTGCCAGCAGCTTAACCTTGAACACTGGAGCTTTCTTT. This encodes CASSLTLNTGAFF.

The chain combines TRBV7-9 with TRBJ1-6; 7 nucleotides align to TRBD1. J gave up 9 bases and V 4 bases, and 9 bases lay outside the gene matches. The CDR3 totals 15 residues. Looked up from germline, CDR1 is SEHNR and CDR2 is FQNEAQ (reference sequence). CDR3 region: CASSYGTVRPSPLHF. CDR3 DNA: TGTGCCAGCAGCTACGGGACAGTCCGGCCTTCACCCCTCCACTTT.

This chain links TRBV29-1 with TRBJ1-1; 9 nucleotides line up with TRBD1. The CDR3 covers 12 residues. CDR1 is SQVTM and CDR2 is ANQGSEA in the germline V gene. The V segment lost 7 bases and the J segment 7 bases; nucleotides outside the gene matches: 7. The chain's CDR3 is CSARQGGGEAFF. DNA of the CDR3: TGCAGCGCTAGACAGGGGGGGGGTGAAGCTTTCTTT. Based on the CDR3 plus reference TRBV29-1 and TRBJ1-1, the full variable domain is SAVISQKPSRDICQRGTSLTIQCQVDSQVTMMFWYRQQPGQSLTLIATANQGSEATYESGFVIDKFPISRPNLTFSTLTVSNMSPEDSSIYLCSARQGGGEAFFGQGTRLTVV.

For this clonotype: This may be a read error, as it is one base from a much larger clone. The rearrangement links TRBV5-6 to TRBJ2-7; weak D call: TRBD1 (7 bases). Per germline, CDR1 SGHDT and CDR2 YYEEEE. This CDR3 region has 16 residues. V was trimmed by 0 bases and J by 6 bases, leaving 19 bases between them. The chain's CDR3 is CASSLALGPGGGEQYF. CDR3 bases: TGTGCCAGCAGCTTGGCCTTAGGTCCAGGGGGAGGCGAGCAGTACTTC.

This clonotype was counted many times. The chain recombines TRBV6-1 with TRBJ2-7, with TRBD2 matching over 11 bases. Germline V gene sequence: CDR1 MNHNS, CDR2 SASEGT. CDR3 length equals 15 residues. V lost 2 bases and J lost 6; bases outside the gene matches: 6. CDR3 sequence reads: CASSETTSGISEQYF. CDR3 coding DNA: TGTGCCAGCAGTGAAACGACTAGCGGGATCTCCGAGCAGTACTTC.

CDR3 sequence reads: CAWSTAGYEQYF. CDR3 coding DNA: TGTGCCTGGAGTACCGCGGGGTACGAGCAGTACTTC. The chain couples TRBV30 to TRBJ2-7; a weak D match, TRBD2 (6 bases). Germline CDR1 is GTSNPN and CDR2 is SVGIG (reference sequence). V lost 2 bases and J 4 bases, leaving 9 bases between the germline ends. CDR3 length: 12 amino acids.

This clonotype appeared many times. A much larger clone is a single base away; this may be a read error. The genes are TRBV6-1 and TRBJ2-5; 7 positions agree with TRBD1. This CDR3 is 13 amino acids long. The V and J ends lost 4 bases and 2 bases, in that order; junction bases with no gene match: 1. The germline V gene encodes CDR1 MNHNS and CDR2 SASEGT. The CDR3 loop is CASSVGQQETQYF. The CDR3 DNA reads as TGTGCCAGCAGTGTGGGACAGCAAGAGACCCAGTACTTC.

The chain links TRBV9 to TRBJ1-2, with D possibly matching TRBD1 (5 bases). The CDR3 has 15 residues. Germline assignment: CDR1 SGDLS and CDR2 YYNGEE. Trimming shortened V by 0 bases and J by 6 bases, and 15 bases separated the two germline ends. The CDR3 region is CASSVDLTGDHGYTF. The CDR3 region has the DNA TGTGCCAGCAGCGTAGACCTCACCGGGGACCATGGCTACACCTTC.

In regard to this clonotype: This sequence may be a read error, since a much larger clone differs from it by one base. V is TRBV10-1 and J is TRBJ1-1, with a tentative D call TRBD1 (5 bases). Germline-derived CDR1 and CDR2 are WNHNN and SYGVQD (reference sequence). V lost 2 bases and J 7 bases, leaving 14 bases between the germline ends. The CDR3 extends over 14 amino acids. CDR3 in DNA: TGCGCCAGCAGTGAGGGGTCGCTCGGGGGTGAAGCTTTCTTT. Amino acids: CASSEGSLGGEAFF.

This clonotype has only a few counts. The chain joins TRBV19 to TRBJ2-7, with D tentatively TRBD2 (6 bases). The germline V gene encodes CDR1 LNHDA and CDR2 SQIVND (reference sequence). The CDR3 runs 12 residues. The CDR3 loop reads CANSGGYYEQYF. Written as DNA, the CDR3 is TGTGCTAATAGCGGTGGATACTACGAGCAGTACTTC.

The chain is built from TRBV20-1 and TRBJ2-3; 10 bases align to TRBD1. J gave up 1 base and V 1 base, and 2 bases lay outside the gene matches. The CDR3 length is 15 residues. Germline values: CDR1 DFQATT, CDR2 SNEGSKA (reference sequence). The DNA of the CDR3 is TGCAGTGCTAGAGCAGGACAGGGGGGCACAGATACGCAGTATTTT. The encoded protein is CSARAGQGGTDTQYF.